Only a few counts were recorded for the clone carrying this T cell receptor beta chain. The data stem from a study of cytomegalovirus exposure and HLA in healthy donors. Trimming removed 2 bases at V and 0 bases at J, with 5 bases between. The CDR3 is 14 residues long. Germline values: CDR1 MNHNS, CDR2 SASEGT. PCR amplification relied on 60 Vbeta primers (plus 13 Jbeta primers). The assay was immunoSEQ multiplex PCR, and TCRdb's table has in-frame clones only and misses some. Of about 140,000 clones listed, 60% to 80% are singletons. The V call is TRBV6-1, the J call TRBJ1-3; no clear D. Sequences were obtained from PBMCs. The receptor was isolated from a female donor in good health and CMV-seronegative. The CDR3 protein is CASSETSSGNTIYF. As DNA, the CDR3 is TGTGCCAGCAGTGAAACGAGCTCTGGAAACACCATATATTTT.